This is a list of T cell receptor beta chains from one sample in a study of T cells in Graves' hyperthyroidism and ophthalmopathy. TCRdb reanalysed the multiplex PCR reads using MiXCR and keeps one entry per CDR3 protein. The sample consists of around 370,000 distinct CDR3 sequences, around 20% of them appearing once. Sequencing was performed on blood. Receptors were obtained from a man aged 18-30 years with Graves' ophthalmopathy. Both conserved end residues are part of each CDR3. A D gene is named only where the DNA matches it firmly. The size of a clone is reported for some rows only, either as once, few or many, or as a class for expanded clones.

d_gene	v_gene	j_gene	abundance	CDR3nt	CDR3aa
.	TRBV6-6	TRBJ1-3	.	TGTGCCAGCAGTTACTCGACCCTTTACTCTGGAAACACCATATATTTT	CASSYSTLYSGNTIYF
TRBD2	TRBV19	TRBJ2-1	.	TGTGCCAGTAGAAGTAATAGCGGGGGGGCCTACAATGAGCAGTTCTTC	CASRSNSGGAYNEQFF
TRBD1	TRBV12-3/TRBV12-4	TRBJ1-2	.	TGTGCCAGCCATACAGGGGGGAATGGCTACACCTTC	CASHTGGNGYTF
TRBD2	TRBV6-1	TRBJ2-1	many	TGTGCCAGCAGCACCATAGCGGGGGGCGGGAATGAGCAGTTCTTC	CASSTIAGGGNEQFF
TRBD1	TRBV20-1	TRBJ2-5	many	TGCAGTGCTAGACAAGGGGGCAACCGGGGAGAGACCCAGTACTTC	CSARQGGNRGETQYF
.	TRBV6-4	TRBJ1-6	many	TGTGCCAGCAGTGACTCGGGGGAGGGTTCACCCCTCCACTTT	CASSDSGEGSPLHF
.	TRBV9	TRBJ1-4	.	TGTGCCAGCAGCGCGCTCCCGGGGGAGGATGAAAAACTGTTTTTT	CASSALPGEDEKLFF
.	TRBV7-9	TRBJ2-6	.	TGTGCCAGCAGCTTACAAGGGTGGAGTAGTACTGGGGCCAACGTCCTGACTTTC	CASSLQGWSSTGANVLTF
.	TRBV6-2/TRBV6-3	TRBJ1-5	few	TGTGCCAGCAGTTTCCCACAGGCTTATAGCAATCAGCCCCAGCATTTT	CASSFPQAYSNQPQHF
TRBD1	TRBV5-1	TRBJ2-1	many	TGCGCCAGCAGCTTAGGGACAGGGAACGGTGAGCAGTTCTTC	CASSLGTGNGEQFF
.	TRBV18	TRBJ1-1	many	TGTGCCAGCTCACCTGACAGTGAAAAAGCTTTCTTT	CASSPDSEKAFF
.	TRBV25-1	TRBJ1-4	.	TGTGCCAGCAGTGATTGGCAGGCTAATGAAAAACTGTTTTTT	CASSDWQANEKLFF
.	TRBV7-9	TRBJ2-4	many	TGTGCCAGCAGCTTAGGGGGACTAGCCAAAAACATTCAGTACTTC	CASSLGGLAKNIQYF
.	TRBV5-4	TRBJ2-7	many	TGTGCCAGCAGCCCTGGGGGCAACCGGGACGAGCAGTACTTC	CASSPGGNRDEQYF
.	TRBV20-1	TRBJ2-7	once	TGCAGTGCTAGCGAAGGGAAGGCGGCCTACGAGCAGTACTTC	CSASEGKAAYEQYF
.	TRBV7-3	TRBJ2-6	.	TGTGCCAGCAGCTTAAGCCAGTTGGGGTCTGGGGCCAACGTCCTGACTTTC	CASSLSQLGSGANVLTF